A single T cell receptor beta chain is shown here with its context. Sequencing of TCR-alpha and TCR-beta chains was unpaired. Only in-frame clones appear in the TCRdb table, and some are missing; sequencing was by immunoSEQ multiplex PCR. Of approximately 60,000 clones listed, about 86% are singletons. This specimen belongs to a study of T cells in tuberculosis. This CDR3 region has 14 residues. The J segment lost 6 bases and the V segment lost 5 bases, leaving 7 bases of the junction unmatched. Germline V gene sequence: CDR1 SGHAT, CDR2 FQNNGV. Thawed, overnight-rested PBMC were stained with GMM-loaded CD1B tetramer, viability dye and anti-CD3, then sorted. The lipid loaded on the CD1B tetramers was C32 glucose monomycolate from Rhodococcus equi. CD14-expressing monocytes were removed from PBMC before cryopreservation and sorting. From each donor, some 100,000 tetramer-negative cells were sorted.

The sample taken for sequencing was CD1b-GMM tetramer-negative cells sorted from PBMCs. V is TRBV11-2 and J is TRBJ1-2; 9 bases agree with TRBD1. The TCR comes from an adult woman with latent tuberculosis. The CDR3 coding sequence is TGTGCCAGCAGCGCATCCGGGACAGGGCATGGCTACACCTTC. This sequence encodes CASSASGTGHGYTF.